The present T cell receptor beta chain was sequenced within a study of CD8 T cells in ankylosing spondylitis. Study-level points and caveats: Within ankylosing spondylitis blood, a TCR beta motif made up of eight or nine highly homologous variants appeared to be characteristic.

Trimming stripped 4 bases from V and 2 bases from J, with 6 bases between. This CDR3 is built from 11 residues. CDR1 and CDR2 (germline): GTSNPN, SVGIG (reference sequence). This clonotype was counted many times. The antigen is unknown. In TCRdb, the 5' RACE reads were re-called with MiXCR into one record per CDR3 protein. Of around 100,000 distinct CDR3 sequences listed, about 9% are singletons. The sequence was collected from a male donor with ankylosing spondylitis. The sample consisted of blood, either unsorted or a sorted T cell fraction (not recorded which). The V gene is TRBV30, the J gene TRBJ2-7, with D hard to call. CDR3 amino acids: CAWIDTYEQYF. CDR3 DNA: TGTGCCTGGATAGACACCTACGAGCAGTACTTC.